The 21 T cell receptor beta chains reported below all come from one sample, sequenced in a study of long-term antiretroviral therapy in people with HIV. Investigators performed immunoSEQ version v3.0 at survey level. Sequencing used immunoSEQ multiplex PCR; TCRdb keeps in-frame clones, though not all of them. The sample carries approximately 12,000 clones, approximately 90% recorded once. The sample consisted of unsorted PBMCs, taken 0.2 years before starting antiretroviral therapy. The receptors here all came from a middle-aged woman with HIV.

The CDR3 nucleotides read TGTGCCAGCAAGAGACCGGGACGGGACACCGGGGAGCTGTTTTTT. Amino acids: CASKRPGRDTGELFF. The rearrangement uses TRBV6-1 and TRBJ2-2, with D tentatively TRBD1 or TRBD2 (5 bases each). Trimming took off 7 bases at V and 3 bases at J, with 15 bases between the two ends. Germline V gene lookup returns CDR1 MNHNS and CDR2 SASEGT. This CDR3 region has 15 residues.

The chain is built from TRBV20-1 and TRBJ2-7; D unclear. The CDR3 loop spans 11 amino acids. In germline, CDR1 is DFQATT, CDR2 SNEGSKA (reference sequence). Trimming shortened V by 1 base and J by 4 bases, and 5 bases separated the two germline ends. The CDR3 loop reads CSARVKYEQYF. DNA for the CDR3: TGCAGTGCTAGAGTCAAGTACGAGCAGTACTTC.

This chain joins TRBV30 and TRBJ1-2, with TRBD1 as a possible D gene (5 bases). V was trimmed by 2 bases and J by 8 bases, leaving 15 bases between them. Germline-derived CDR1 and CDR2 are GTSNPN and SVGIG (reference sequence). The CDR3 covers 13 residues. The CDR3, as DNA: TGTGCCTGGAGTATCAATACAGGCTTCGGCTACACCTTC. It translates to CAWSINTGFGYTF.

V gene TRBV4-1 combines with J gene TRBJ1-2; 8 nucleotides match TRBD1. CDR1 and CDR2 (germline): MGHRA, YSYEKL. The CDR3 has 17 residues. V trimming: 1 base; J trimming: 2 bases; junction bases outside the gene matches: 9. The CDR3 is CASSQAGQGLENYGYTF. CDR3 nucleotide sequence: TGCGCCAGCAGCCAAGCCGGACAGGGCTTAGAGAACTATGGCTACACCTTC.

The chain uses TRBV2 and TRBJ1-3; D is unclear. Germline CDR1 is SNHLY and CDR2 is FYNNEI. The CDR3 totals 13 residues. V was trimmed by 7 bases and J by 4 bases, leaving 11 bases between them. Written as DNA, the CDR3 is TGTGCCAGCAAAGATCGTGAGGGAAACACCATATATTTT. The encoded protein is CASKDREGNTIYF.

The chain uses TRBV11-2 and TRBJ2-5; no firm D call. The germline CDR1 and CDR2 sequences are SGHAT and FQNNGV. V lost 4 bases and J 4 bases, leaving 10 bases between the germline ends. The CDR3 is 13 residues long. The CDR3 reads CASSSGRIETQYF. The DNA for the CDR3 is TGTGCCAGCAGCTCAGGCCGAATAGAGACCCAGTACTTC.

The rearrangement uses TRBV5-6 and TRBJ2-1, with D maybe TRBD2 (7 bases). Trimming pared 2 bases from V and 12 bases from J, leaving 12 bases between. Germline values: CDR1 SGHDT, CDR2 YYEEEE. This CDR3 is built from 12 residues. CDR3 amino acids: CASSLLGGGQFF. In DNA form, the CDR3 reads TGTGCCAGCAGCTTATTAGGGGGGGGGCAGTTCTTC.

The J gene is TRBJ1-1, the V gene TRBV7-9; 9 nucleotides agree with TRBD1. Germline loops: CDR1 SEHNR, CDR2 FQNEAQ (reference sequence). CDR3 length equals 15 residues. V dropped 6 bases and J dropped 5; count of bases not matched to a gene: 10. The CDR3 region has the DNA TGTGCCAGCAGGGGACAGGGAATAATCAGGACTGAAGCTTTCTTT. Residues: CASRGQGIIRTEAFF.

In nucleotides, the CDR3 is TGTGCCAGCAGTTTGGAATATGTGGGAGGGGGCGATGAAAAACTGTTTTTT. This translates into CASSLEYVGGGDEKLFF. The rearrangement uses TRBV28 and TRBJ1-4; 7 nucleotides agree with TRBD1. With V trimmed by 3 bases and J by 6 bases, 13 bases remained unmatched. The germline V gene encodes CDR1 MDHEN and CDR2 SYDVKM. This CDR3 spans 17 amino acids.

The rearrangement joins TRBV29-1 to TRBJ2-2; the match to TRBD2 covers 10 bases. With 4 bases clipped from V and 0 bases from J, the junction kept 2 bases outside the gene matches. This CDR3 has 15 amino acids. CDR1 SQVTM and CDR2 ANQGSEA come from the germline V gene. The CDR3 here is CSVVTSGANTGELFF. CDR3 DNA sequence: TGCAGCGTTGTAACTAGCGGGGCGAACACCGGGGAGCTGTTTTTT.

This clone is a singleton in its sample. The CDR3 spells CAWRNTGTVNTEAFF. For the CDR3, the DNA is TGTGCCTGGAGGAACACCGGGACGGTGAACACTGAAGCTTTCTTT. The chain recombines TRBV30 with TRBJ1-1; maybe TRBD1 (5 bases). The CDR3 runs 15 residues. Germline V gene sequence: CDR1 GTSNPN, CDR2 SVGIG (reference sequence). Trimming removed 3 bases at V and 0 bases at J, with 14 bases between.

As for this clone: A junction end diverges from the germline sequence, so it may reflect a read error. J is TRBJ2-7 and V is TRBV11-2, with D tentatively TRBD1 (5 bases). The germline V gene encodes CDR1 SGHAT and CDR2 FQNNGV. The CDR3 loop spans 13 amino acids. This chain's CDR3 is CASSLDYVQGRNF. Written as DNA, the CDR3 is TGTGCCAGCAGCTTAGATTATGTCCAGGGCCGGAACTTC.

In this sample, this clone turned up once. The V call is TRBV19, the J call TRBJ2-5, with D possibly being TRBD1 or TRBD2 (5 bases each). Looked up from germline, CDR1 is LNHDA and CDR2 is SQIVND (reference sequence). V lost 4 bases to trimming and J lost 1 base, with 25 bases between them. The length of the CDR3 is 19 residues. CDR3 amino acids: CASSNRGETGIMGQETQYF. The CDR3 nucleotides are TGTGCCAGTAGTAATCGAGGGGAAACGGGCATCATGGGCCAAGAGACCCAGTACTTC.

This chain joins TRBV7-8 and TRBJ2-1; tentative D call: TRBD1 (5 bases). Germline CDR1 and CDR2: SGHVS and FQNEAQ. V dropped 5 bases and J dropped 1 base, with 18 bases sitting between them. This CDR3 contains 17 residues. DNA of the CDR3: TGTGCCAGCAGCGGAGCTTGGGGCTTGGGGTCCTACAATGAGCAGTTCTTC. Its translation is CASSGAWGLGSYNEQFF.

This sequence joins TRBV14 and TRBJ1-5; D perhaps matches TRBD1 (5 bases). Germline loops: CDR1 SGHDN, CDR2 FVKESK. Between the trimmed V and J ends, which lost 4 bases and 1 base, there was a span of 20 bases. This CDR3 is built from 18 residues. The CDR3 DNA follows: TGTGCCAGCAGCCGCCCTAAATGGAGGGGACGGAGCAATCAGCCCCAGCATTTT. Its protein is CASSRPKWRGRSNQPQHF.

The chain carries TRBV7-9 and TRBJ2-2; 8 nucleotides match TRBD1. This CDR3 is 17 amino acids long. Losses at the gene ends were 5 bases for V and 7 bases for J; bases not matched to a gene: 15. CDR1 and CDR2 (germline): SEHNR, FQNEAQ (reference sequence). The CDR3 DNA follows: TGTGCCAGCAGCCGACAGGGGTCCTACAATAGGATCGGGGAGCTGTTTTTT. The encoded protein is CASSRQGSYNRIGELFF. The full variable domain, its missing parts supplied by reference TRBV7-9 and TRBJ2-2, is DTGVSQNPRHKITKRGQNVTFRCDPISEHNRLYWYRQTLGQGPEFLTYFQNEAQLEKSRLLSDRFSAERPKGSFSTLEIQRTEQGDSAMYLCASSRQGSYNRIGELFFGEGSRLTVL.

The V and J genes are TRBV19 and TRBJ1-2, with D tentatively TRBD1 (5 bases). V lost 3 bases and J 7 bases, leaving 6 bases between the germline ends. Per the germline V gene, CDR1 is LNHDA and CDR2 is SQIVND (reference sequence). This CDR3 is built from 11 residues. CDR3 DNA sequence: TGTGCCAGTAGTATTGGGACTGGCTACACCTTC. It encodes CASSIGTGYTF.

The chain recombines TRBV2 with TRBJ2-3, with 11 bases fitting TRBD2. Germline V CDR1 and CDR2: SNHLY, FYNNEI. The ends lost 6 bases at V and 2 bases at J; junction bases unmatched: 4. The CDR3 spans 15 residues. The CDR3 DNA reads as TGTGCCAGCAGCAGACTAGCGGGGTACACAGATACGCAGTATTTT. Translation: CASSRLAGYTDTQYF.

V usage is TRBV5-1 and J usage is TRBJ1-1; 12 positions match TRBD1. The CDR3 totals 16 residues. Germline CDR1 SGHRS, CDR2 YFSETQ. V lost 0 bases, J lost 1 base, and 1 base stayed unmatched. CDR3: CASSLEGQGANTEAFF. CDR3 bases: TGCGCCAGCAGCTTGGAGGGACAGGGGGCGAACACTGAAGCTTTCTTT.

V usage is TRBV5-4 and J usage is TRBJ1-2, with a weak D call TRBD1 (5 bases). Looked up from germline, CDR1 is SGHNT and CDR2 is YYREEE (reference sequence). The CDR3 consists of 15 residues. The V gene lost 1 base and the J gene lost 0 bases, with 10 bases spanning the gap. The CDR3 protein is CASSLNRGANYGYTF. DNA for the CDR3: TGTGCCAGCAGCTTGAATAGGGGAGCTAACTATGGCTACACCTTC.

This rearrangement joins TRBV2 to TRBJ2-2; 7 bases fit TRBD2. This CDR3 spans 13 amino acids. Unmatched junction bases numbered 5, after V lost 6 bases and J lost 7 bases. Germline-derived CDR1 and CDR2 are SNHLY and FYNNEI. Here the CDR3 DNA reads TGTGCCAGCAGGATGACTAGCTACGGGGAGCTGTTTTTT. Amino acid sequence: CASRMTSYGELFF. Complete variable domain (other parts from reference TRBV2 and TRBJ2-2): EPEVTQTPSHQVTQMGQEVILRCVPISNHLYFYWYRQILGQKVEFLVSFYNNEISEKSEIFDDQFSVERPDGSNFTLKIRSTKLEDSAMYFCASRMTSYGELFFGEGSRLTVL.